This TCR beta chain was obtained from a study of shared clonotypes between healthy human individuals. Study-wide results and caveats: Apart from blood, nothing was sampled; tissue repertoires likely differ. Among the subsets, naive ones generally showed larger estimated richness than memory ones.

This CDR3 has 15 residues. The germline V gene encodes CDR1 LNHNV and CDR2 YYDKDF (reference sequence). The V gene lost 0 bases and the J gene lost 7 bases, with 15 bases spanning the gap. Sequencing was performed with immunoSEQ multiplex PCR; in TCRdb, only in-frame clones are kept and a portion is missing. This table holds 950,000 to 1,100,000 clones, around four fifths found once. The donor cohort consisted entirely of Caucasian adults residing in Nashville, Tennessee. CD4+ cell separation produced CD45RA+ naive and CD45RA-negative memory subsets. Regarding this clone: Its antigen is not known.

Sequencing was performed on memory CD4+ T cells sorted from blood. The subset denotes: CD45RA-negative fraction. The sequence was collected from a man between 18 and 29 years old in good health. The V call is TRBV15, the J call TRBJ1-2; the D gene is possibly TRBD1 (5 bases). The CDR3 sequence is CATSRDPAGGTGYTF. The DNA of the CDR3 is TGTGCCACCAGCAGAGACCCTGCGGGGGGGACTGGCTACACCTTC.